This TCR beta chain was identified in a study of post-analysis software for immune sequencing data. Study-level information: The courses of disease that were included comprised relapsing-remitting, secondary progressive and progressive-relapsing multiple sclerosis.

V lost 6 bases and J lost 4; bases outside the gene matches: 15. CDR3 length equals 16 residues. Study conclusions and caveats: There were a handful of TRBV segments more frequent in patients than controls, and TRBV5-6, TRBV5-1 and TRBV20-1 were among them.

Turning to this clonotype: Its cognate antigen is unknown.

Presence of unique molecular identifiers characterized the TCR beta cDNA libraries. Each CDR3 protein is one row after TCRdb ran MiXCR on the PCR reads. In the table there are 450,000 to 700,000 distinct CDR3 sequences, 44% of which are singletons. This rearrangement joins TRBV12-3 or TRBV12-4 to TRBJ2-7, with TRBD2 matching over 7 bases. The sequence came from a girl aged 10 to 17 with multiple sclerosis. Material for sequencing was blood. The CDR3 sequence: CASSRMSGKGGYEQYF. Written as DNA, the CDR3 is TGTGCCAGCAGCCGCATGAGCGGGAAAGGAGGGTACGAGCAGTACTTC.